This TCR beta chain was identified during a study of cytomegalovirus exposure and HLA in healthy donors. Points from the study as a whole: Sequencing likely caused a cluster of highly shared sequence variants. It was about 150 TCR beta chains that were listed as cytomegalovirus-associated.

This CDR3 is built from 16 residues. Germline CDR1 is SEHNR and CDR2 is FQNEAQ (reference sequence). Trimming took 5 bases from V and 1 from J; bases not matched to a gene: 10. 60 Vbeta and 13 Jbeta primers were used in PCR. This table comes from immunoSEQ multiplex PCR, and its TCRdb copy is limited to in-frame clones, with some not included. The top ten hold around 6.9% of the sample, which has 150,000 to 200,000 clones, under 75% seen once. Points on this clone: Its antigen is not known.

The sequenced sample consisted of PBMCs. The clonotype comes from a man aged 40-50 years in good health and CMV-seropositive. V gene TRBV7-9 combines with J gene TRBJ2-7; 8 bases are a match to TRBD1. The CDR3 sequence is CASSPARDRYSYEQYF. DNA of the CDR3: TGTGCCAGCAGCCCCGCCCGGGACAGGTATTCCTACGAGCAGTACTTC.